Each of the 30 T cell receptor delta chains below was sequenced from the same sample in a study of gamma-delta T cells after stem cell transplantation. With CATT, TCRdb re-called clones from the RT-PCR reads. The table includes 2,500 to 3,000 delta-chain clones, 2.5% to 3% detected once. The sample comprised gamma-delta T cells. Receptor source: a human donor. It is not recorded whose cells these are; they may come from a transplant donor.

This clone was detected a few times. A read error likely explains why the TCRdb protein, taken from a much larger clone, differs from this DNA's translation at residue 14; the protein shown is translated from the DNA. DNA of the CDR3: TGTGCCTGTGACACCGTTGGGGTCGGATTATACACCGATAACCTCATCTTT. This gives the protein CACDTVGVGLYTDNLIF. This chain connects TRDV2 to TRDJ1, with D possibly being TRDD3 (5 bases). This CDR3 region has 17 residues. Germline V gene sequence: CDR1 GEAIGNYY, CDR2 EKD.

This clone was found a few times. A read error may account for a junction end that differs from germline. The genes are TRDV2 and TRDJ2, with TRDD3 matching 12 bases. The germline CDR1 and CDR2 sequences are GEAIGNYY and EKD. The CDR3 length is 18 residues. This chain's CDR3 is CACDILLGDTTLTAQLFF. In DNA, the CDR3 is TGTGCCTGTGACATTTTACTGGGGGATACAACTTTGACAGCGCAACTCTTCTTT.

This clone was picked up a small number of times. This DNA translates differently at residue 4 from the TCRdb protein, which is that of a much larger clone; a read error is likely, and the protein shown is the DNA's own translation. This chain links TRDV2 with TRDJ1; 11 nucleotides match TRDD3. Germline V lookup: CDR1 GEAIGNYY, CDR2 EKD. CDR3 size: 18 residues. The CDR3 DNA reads TGTGCCTGTAACACCGTAAGTGGGGGATACGCTCGTTCCGATAAACTCATCTTT. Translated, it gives CACNTVSGGYARSDKLIF.

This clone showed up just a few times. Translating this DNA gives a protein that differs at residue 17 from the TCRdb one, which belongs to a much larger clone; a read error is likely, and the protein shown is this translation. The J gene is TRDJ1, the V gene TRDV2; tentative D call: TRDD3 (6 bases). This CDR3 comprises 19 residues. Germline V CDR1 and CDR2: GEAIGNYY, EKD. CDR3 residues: CACDTVAGDPYPTPDKPIF. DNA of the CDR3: TGTGCCTGTGACACAGTGGCTGGGGACCCGTATCCAACACCCGATAAACCCATCTTT.

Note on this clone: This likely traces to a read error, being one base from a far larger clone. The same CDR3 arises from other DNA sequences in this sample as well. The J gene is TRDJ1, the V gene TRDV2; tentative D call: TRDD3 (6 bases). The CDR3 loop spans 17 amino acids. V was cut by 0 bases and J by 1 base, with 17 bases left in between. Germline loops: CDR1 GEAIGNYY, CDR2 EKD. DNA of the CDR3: TGTGCCTGTGACACCCTACTCGGGGGACAACCCACCGATAAACTCATCTTT. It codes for CACDTLLGGQPTDKLIF.

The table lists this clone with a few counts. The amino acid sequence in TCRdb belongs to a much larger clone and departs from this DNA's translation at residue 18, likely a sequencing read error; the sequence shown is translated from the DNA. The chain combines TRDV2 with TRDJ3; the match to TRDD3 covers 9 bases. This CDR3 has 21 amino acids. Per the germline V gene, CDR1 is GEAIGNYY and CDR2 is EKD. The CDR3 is CACDTAGGYPSTTWDTRLMFF. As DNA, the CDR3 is TGTGCCTGTGACACAGCAGGGGGATACCCCAGCACCACCTGGGACACCCGACTGATGTTTTTC.

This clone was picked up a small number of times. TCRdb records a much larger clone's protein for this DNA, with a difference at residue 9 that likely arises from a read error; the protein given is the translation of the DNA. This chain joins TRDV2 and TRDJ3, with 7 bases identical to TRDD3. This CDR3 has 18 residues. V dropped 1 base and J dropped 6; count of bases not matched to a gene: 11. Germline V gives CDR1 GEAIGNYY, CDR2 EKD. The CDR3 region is CACDTILGNTADTRQMFF. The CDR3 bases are TGTGCCTGTGACACGATACTGGGGAATACGGCGGACACCCGACAGATGTTTTTC.

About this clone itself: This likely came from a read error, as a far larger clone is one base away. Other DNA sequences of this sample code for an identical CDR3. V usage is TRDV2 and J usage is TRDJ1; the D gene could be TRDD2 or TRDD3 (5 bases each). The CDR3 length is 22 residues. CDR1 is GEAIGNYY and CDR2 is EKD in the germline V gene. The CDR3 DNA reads TGTGCCTGTGACCCGCTTCCAAATCTGCTGGGTCGAACCCTTGGGAACACTGATAAACTCATCTTT. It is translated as CACDPLPNLLGRTLGNTDKLIF.

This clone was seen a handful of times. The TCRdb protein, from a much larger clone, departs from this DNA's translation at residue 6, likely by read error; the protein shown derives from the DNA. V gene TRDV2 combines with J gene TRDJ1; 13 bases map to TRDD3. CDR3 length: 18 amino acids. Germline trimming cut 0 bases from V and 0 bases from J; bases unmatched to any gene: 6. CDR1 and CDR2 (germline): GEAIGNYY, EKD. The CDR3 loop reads CACDTASTGGYDTDKLIF. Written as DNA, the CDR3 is TGTGCCTGTGACACCGCTTCGACTGGGGGATACGACACCGATAAACTCATCTTT.

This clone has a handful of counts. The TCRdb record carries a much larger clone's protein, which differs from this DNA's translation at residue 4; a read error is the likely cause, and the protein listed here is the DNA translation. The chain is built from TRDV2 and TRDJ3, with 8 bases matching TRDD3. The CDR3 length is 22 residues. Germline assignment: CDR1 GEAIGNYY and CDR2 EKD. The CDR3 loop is CACYTVEYTGGAASWDTRQMFF. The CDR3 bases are TGTGCCTGTTACACGGTTGAATATACTGGGGGTGCCGCGTCCTGGGACACCCGACAGATGTTTTTC.

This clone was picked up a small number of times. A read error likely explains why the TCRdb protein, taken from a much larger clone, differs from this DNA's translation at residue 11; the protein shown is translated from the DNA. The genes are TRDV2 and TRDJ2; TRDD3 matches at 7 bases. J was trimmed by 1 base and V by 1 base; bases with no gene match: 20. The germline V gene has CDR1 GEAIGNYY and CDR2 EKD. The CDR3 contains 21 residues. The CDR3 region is CACDTMKGTGPGDGLTAQLFF. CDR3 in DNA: TGTGCCTGTGACACTATGAAAGGGACAGGGCCGGGGGATGGTTTGACAGCACAACTCTTCTTT.

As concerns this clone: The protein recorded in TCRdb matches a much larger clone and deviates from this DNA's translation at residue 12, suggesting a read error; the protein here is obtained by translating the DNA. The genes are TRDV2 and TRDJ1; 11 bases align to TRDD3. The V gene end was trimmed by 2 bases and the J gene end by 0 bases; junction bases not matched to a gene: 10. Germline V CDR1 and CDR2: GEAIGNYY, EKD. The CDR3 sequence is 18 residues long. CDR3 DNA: TGTGCCTGTGACAGTGTACTGGGGGATAAGGGGAACACCGATAAACTCATCTTT. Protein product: CACDSVLGDKGNTDKLIF.

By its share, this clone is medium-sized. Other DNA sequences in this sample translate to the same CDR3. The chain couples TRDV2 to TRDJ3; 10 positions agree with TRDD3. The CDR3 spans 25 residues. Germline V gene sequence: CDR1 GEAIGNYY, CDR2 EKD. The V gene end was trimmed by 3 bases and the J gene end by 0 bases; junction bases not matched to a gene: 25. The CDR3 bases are TGTGCCTGTGACTCCCCTCCCCAGGGGCTTACTGGGGGATCCTTAAGCTCCTGGGACACCCGACAGATGTTTTTC. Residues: CACDSPPQGLTGGSLSSWDTRQMFF.

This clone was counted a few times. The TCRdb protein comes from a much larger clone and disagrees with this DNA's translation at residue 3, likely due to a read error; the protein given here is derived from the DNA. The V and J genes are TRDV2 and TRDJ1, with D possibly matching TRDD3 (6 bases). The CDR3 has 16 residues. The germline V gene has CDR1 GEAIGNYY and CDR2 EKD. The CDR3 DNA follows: TGTGCCCGTGACACCGTGGGGGGCCTGGGTCCCGATAAACTCATCTTT. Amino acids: CARDTVGGLGPDKLIF.

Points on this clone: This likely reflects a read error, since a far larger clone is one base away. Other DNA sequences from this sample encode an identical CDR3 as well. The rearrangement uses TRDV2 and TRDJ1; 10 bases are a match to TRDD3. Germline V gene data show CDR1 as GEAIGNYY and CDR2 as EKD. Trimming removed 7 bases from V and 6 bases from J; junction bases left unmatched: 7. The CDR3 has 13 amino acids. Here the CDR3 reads CACDQLGDYKLIF. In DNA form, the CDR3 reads TGTGCCTGCGACCAACTGGGGGATTATAAACTCATCTTT.

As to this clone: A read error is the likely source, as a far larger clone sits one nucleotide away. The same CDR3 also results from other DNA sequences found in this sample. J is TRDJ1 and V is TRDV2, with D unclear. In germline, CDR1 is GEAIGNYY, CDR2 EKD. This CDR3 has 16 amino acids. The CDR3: CACDTVEELYTDKLIF. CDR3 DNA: TGCGCCTGTGACACCGTGGAGGAGTTATACACCGATAAACTCATCTTT.

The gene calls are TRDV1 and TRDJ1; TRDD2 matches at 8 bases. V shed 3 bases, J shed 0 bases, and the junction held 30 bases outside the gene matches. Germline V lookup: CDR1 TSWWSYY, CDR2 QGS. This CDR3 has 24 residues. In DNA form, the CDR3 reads TGTGCTCTTGGGGATACCCCAGGCTTCCTACGCTTCTCTGCGGGTCCTAGGTACACCGATAAACTCATCTTT. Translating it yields CALGDTPGFLRFSAGPRYTDKLIF.

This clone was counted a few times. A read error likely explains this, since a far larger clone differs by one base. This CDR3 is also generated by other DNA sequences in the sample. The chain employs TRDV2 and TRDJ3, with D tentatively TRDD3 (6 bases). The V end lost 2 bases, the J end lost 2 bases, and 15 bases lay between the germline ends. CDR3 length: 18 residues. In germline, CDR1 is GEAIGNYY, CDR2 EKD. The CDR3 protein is CACDILGDSTWDTRQMFF. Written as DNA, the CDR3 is TGTGCCTGTGACATACTGGGAGATAGTACCTGGGACACCCGACAGATGTTTTTC.

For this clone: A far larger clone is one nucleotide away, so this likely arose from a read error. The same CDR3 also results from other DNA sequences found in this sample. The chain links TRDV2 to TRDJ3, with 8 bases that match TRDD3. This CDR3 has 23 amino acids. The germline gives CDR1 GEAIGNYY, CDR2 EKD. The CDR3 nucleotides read TGTGCCTGTGACACCGTTGTCCGGGATACGCCGGAAGAAACCTCCTGGGACACCCGACAGATGTTCTTC. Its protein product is CACDTVVRDTPEETSWDTRQMFF.

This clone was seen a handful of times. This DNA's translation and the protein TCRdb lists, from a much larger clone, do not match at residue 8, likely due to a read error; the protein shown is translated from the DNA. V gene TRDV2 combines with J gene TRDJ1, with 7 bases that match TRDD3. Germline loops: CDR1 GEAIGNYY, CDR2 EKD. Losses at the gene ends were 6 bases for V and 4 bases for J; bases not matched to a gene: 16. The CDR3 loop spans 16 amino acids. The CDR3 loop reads CACYSITWGYVDKLIF. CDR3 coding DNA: TGTGCCTGTTATTCGATTACTTGGGGATATGTCGATAAACTCATCTTT.

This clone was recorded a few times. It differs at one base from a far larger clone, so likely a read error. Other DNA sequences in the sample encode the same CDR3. The CDR3 spells CACDSVLGDKGDTDKLIF. CDR3 sequence (DNA): TGTGCCTGTGACAGTGTACTGGGGGATAAGGGGGACACTGATAAACTCATCTTT. The chain has TRDV2 and TRDJ1; TRDD3 matches at 11 bases. The CDR3 runs 18 residues. Germline assignment: CDR1 GEAIGNYY and CDR2 EKD.

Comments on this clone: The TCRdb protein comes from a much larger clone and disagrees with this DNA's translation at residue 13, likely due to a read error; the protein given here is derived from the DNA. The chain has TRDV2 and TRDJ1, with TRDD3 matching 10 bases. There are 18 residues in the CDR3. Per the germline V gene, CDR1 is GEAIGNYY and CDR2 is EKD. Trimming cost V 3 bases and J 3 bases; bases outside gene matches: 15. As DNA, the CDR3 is TGTGCCTGTGACCCGGTCCTTGGGGGATACCGGTACGCCGATAAACTCATCTTT. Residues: CACDPVLGGYRYADKLIF.

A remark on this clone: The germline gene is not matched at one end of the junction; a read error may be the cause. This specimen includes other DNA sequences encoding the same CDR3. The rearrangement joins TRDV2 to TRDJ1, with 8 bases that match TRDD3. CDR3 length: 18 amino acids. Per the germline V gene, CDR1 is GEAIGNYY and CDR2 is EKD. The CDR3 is CACDTVLGVPLYTDKLIF. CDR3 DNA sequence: TGTGCCTGCGACACCGTACTGGGGGTCCCCCTCTACACCGATAAACTCATCTTT.

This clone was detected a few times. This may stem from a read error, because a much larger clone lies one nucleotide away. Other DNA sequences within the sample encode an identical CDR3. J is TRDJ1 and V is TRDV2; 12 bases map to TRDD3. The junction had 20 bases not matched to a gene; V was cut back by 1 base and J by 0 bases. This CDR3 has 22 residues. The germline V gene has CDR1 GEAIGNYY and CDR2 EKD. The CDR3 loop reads CACDTLLVTGGYSPLYTDKLIF. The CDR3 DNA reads TGTGCCTGTGACACACTTCTGGTGACTGGGGGATACTCCCCTTTGTACACCGATAAACTCATCTTT.

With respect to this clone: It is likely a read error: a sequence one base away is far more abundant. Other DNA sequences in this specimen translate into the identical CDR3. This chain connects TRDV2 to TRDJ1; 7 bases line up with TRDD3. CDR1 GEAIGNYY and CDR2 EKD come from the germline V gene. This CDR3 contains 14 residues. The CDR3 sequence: CACDILGGSDKLIF. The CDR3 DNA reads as TGTGCCTGTGATATCCTGGGGGGGTCCGACAAACTCATCTTT.

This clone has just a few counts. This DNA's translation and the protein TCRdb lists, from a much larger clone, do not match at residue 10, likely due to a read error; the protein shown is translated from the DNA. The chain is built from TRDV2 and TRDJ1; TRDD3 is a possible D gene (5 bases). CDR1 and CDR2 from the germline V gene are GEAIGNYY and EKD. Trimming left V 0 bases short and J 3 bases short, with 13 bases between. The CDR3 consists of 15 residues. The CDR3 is CACDTVGFNADKLIF. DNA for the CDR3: TGTGCCTGTGACACCGTGGGGTTCAACGCCGATAAACTCATCTTT.

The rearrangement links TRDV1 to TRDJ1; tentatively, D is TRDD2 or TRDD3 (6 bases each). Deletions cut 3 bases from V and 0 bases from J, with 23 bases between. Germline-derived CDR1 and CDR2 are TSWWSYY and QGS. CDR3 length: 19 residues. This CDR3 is CALGDGFLDNTGYTDKLIF. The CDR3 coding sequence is TGTGCTCTTGGGGATGGCTTCCTGGACAATACTGGGTACACCGATAAACTCATCTTT.

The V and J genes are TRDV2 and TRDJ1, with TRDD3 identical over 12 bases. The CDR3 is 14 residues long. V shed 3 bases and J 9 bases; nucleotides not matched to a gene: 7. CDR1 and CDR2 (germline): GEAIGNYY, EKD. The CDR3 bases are TGTGCCTGTGACTTTCTGGGGGATACGCGGGAACTCATCTTT. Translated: CACDFLGDTRELIF.

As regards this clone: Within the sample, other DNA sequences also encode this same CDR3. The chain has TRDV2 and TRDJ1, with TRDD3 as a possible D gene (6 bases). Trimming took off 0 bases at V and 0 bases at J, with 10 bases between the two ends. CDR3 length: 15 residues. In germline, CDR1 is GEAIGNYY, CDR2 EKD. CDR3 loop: CACDTVGIHTDKLIF. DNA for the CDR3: TGTGCCTGTGACACCGTGGGGATCCACACCGATAAACTCATCTTT.

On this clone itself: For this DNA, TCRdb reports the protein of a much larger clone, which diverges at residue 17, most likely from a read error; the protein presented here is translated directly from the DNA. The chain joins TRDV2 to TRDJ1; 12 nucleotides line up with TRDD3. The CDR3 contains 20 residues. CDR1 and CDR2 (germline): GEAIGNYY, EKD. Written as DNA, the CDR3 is TGTGCCTGTGACCGCGTACTGGGGGATACACGTGCTGGGGACACCGATGAACTCATCTTT. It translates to CACDRVLGDTRAGDTDELIF.